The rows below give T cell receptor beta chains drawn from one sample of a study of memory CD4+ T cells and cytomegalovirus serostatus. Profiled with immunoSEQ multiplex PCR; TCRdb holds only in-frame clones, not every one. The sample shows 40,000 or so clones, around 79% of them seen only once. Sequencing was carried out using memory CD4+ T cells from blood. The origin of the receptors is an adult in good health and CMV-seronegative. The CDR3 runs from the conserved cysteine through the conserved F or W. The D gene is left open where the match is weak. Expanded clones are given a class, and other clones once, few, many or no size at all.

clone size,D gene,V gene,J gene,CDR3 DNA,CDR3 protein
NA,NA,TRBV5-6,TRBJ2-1,TGTGCCAGCAGCTTTGGCGTTGGATTCGGCAATGAGCAGTTCTTC,CASSFGVGFGNEQFF
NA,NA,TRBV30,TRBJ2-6,TGTGCCTGGAGTGTGGGCTCTGGGGCCAACGTCCTGACTTTC,CAWSVGSGANVLTF
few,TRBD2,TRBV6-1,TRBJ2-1,TGTGCCAGCAGTGAAGCATCGCCTAGCGGGGGATATGAGCAGTTCTTC,CASSEASPSGGYEQFF
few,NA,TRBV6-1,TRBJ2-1,TGTGCCACCGGGGGCTGGGATGAGCAGTTCTTC,CATGGWDEQFF
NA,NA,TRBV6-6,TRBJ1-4,TGTGCCAGCAGTTACCCTAATGAAAAACTGTTTTTT,CASSYPNEKLFF
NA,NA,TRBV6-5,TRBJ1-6,TGTGCCAGCAGTTTAGACGAGAAGGCTTGGAATTCACCCCTCCACTTT,CASSLDEKAWNSPLHF
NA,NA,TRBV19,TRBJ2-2,TGTGCCAGTAGCGTAGGGGACACCGGGGAGCTGTTTTTT,CASSVGDTGELFF
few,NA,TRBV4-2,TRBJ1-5,TGTGCCAGCAGCCAAGATCGGACAGGCAATCAGCCCCAGCATTTT,CASSQDRTGNQPQHF
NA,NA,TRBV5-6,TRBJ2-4,TGTGCCAGCAGCTTCTTTGGGACGGAAGGTGGCCAAAACATTCAGTACTTC,CASSFFGTEGGQNIQYF
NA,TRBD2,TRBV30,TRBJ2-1,TGTGCCTGGAGTCCAGGTCTAGCGGGGAACAATGAGCAGTTCTTC,CAWSPGLAGNNEQFF
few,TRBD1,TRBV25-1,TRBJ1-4,TGTGCCAGCAGTACGGGACAGGGAGGGGATGAAAAACTGTTTTTT,CASSTGQGGDEKLFF
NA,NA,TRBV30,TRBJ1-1,TGTGCCTGGAGCCTGATCGGGGGGCGCGCTGAAGCTTTCTTT,CAWSLIGGRAEAFF
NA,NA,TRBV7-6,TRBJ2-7,TGTGCCAGCAGCTTAGGGGAATCCGAGCAGTACTTC,CASSLGESEQYF
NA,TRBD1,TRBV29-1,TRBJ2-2,TGCAGCGTTGGACAGGGTCCCCGGGACACCGGGGAGCTGTTTTTT,CSVGQGPRDTGELFF
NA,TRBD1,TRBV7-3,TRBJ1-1,TGTGCCAGCAGCCTCTTCCGGGACAGGGCTGAAGCTTTCTTT,CASSLFRDRAEAFF
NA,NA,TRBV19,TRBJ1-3,TGTGCCAGTAGTCCCGGGACATACTCTGGAAACACCATATATTTT,CASSPGTYSGNTIYF
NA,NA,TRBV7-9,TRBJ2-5,TGTGCCAGCAGCTTAGCGTCGGACCCCCAAGAGACCCAGTACTTC,CASSLASDPQETQYF
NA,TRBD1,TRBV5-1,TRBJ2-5,TGCGCCAGCAGCACCCTGGACAGGGGATTAAGAGAGACCCAGTACTTC,CASSTLDRGLRETQYF
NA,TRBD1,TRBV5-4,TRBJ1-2,TGTGCCAGCAGCTTAACGGGACAGGGTTTCGGCTACACCTTC,CASSLTGQGFGYTF
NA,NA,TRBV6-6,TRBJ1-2,TGTGCCAGCAGTTACTCGCAGGTCTATGGCTACACCTTC,CASSYSQVYGYTF
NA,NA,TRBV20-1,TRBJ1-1,TGCAGTGCGCCGATGAACACTGAAGCTTTCTTT,CSAPMNTEAFF
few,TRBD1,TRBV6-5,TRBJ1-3,TGTGCCACCCGGGACAGGGGGCGGGTAGCCCACTTT,CATRDRGRVAHF
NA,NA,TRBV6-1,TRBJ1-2,TGTGCCAGCAGTGAAGGAGTTTTCCCAGGGGGCTACACCTTC,CASSEGVFPGGYTF
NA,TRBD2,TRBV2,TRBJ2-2,TGTGCCAGCAGGGATGCTAGCGGGGGGCACGGGGAGCTGTTTTTT,CASRDASGGHGELFF
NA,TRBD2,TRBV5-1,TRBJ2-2,TGCGCCAGCAGCTTAGCGGGGGGGAACACCGGGGAGCTGTTTTTT,CASSLAGGNTGELFF
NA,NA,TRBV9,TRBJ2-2,TGTGCCAGCAGCGTAGTCCATACCGGGGAGCTGTTTTTT,CASSVVHTGELFF
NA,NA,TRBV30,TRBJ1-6,TGTGCGGGGAGGCGTCTGATCTATAATTCACCCCTCCACTTT,CAGRRLIYNSPLHF
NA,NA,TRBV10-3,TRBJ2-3,TGTGCCATCAGTAGGAGTGGGACAGATACGCAGTATTTT,CAISRSGTDTQYF
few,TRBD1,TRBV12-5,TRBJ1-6,TGTGCTAGCGGACCGACAGGGGAGGATTCACCCCTCCACTTT,CASGPTGEDSPLHF